This record covers a single T cell receptor beta chain. These data come from a study of PD-1 blockade in classical Hodgkin lymphoma. Time point of the sample: cycle 4 day 1 (C4D1), after 6 weeks of nivolumab. Every one of the patients relapsed after autologous stem cell transplantation (brentuximab vedotin exposure was variable). Germline lookup yields CDR1 LGHNA and CDR2 YSLEER. With 0 bases clipped from V and 3 bases from J, the junction kept 13 bases outside the gene matches. The CDR3 is 20 residues long. Here immunoSEQ multiplex PCR was the method, and the copy in TCRdb shows in-frame clones only, minus some. Of 15,000 to 20,000 clones listed, about 77% were seen once; the top ten hold approximately 20%.

Here the sequenced sample was peripheral blood mononuclear cells (PBMCs), taken before the fourth cycle of nivolumab. V usage is TRBV4-3 and J usage is TRBJ2-3, with 12 nucleotides matching TRBD2. This TCR was recovered from a human donor with classical Hodgkin lymphoma. The DNA for the CDR3 is TGCGCCAGCAGCCAAGATACTTCGACTAGCGGGAGATTGGTGACAGATACGCAGTATTTT. It codes for CASSQDTSTSGRLVTDTQYF.